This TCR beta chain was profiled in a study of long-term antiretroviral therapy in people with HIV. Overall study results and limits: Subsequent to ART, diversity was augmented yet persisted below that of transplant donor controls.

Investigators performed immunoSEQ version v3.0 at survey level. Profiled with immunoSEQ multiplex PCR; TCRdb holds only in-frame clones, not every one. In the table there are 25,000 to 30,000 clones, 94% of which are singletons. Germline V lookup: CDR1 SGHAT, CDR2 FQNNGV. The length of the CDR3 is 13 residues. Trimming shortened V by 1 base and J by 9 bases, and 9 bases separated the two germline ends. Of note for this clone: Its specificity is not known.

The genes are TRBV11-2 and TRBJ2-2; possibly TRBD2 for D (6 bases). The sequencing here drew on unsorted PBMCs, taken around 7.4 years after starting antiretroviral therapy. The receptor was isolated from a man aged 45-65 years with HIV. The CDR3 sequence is CASSLGRGRELFF. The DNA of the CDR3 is TGTGCCAGCAGCTTAGGGAGGGGTAGGGAGCTGTTTTTT.